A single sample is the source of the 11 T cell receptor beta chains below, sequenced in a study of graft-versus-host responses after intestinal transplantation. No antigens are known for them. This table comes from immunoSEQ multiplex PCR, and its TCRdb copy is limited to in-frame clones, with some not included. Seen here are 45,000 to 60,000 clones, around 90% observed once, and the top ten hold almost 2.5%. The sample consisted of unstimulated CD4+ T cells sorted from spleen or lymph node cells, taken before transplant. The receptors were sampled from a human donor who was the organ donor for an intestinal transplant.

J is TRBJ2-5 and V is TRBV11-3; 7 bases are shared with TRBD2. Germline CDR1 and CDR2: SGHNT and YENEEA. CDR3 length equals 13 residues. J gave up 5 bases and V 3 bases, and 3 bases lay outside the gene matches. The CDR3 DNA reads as TGTGCCAGCAGCTTGGGGGAGGGGGAGACCCAGTACTTC. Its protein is CASSLGEGETQYF.

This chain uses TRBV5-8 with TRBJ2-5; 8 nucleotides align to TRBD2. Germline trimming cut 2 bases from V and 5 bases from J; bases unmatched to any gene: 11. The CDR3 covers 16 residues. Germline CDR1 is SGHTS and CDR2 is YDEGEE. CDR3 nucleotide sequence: TGTGCCAGCAGCTTTGTATACGGGAGGGCCGGCGAGACCCAGTACTTC. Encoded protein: CASSFVYGRAGETQYF.

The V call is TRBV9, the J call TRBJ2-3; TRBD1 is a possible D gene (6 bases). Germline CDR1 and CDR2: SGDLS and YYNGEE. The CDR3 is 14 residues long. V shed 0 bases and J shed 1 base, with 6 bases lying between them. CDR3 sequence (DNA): TGTGCCAGCAGCGTAGACAGGGGCACAGATACGCAGTATTTT. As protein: CASSVDRGTDTQYF.

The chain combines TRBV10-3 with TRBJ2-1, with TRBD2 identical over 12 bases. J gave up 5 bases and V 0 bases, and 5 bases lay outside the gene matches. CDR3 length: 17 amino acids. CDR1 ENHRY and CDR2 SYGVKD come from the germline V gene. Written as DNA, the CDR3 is TGTGCCATCAGTGAGTCATCTAGCGGGAGGGCGAACAATGAGCAGTTCTTC. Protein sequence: CAISESSSGRANNEQFF.

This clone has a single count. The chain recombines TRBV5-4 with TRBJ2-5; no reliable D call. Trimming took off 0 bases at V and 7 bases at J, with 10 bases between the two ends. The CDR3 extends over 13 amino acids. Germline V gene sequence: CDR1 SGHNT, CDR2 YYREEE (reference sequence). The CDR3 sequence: CASSLAYLGTQYF. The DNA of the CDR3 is TGTGCCAGCAGCTTGGCCTATCTAGGGACCCAGTACTTC.

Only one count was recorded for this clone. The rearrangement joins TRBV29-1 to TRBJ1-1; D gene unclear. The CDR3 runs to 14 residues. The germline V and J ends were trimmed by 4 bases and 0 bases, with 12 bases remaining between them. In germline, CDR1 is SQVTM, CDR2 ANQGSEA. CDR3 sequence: CSVGWQPMNTEAFF. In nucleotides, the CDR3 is TGCAGCGTTGGGTGGCAGCCAATGAACACTGAAGCTTTCTTT.

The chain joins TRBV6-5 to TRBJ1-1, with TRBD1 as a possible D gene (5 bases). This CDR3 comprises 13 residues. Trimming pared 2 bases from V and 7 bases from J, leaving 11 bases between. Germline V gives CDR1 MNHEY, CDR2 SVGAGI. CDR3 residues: CASSYGGGLEAFF. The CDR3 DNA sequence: TGTGCCAGCAGTTACGGGGGGGGACTTGAAGCTTTCTTT.

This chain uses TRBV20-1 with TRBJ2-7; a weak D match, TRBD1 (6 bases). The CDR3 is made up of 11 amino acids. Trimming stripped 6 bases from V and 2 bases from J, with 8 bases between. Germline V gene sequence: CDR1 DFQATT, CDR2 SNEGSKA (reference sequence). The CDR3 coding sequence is TGCAGTGCCGGGACAACCTACGAGCAGTACTTC. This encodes CSAGTTYEQYF.

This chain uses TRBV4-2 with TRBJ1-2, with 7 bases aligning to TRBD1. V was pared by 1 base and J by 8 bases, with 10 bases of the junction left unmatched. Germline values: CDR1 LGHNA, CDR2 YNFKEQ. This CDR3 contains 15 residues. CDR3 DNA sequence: TGTGCCAGCAGCCAAGTGACAACAGGGGTTGGCGGCTACACCTTC. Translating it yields CASSQVTTGVGGYTF.

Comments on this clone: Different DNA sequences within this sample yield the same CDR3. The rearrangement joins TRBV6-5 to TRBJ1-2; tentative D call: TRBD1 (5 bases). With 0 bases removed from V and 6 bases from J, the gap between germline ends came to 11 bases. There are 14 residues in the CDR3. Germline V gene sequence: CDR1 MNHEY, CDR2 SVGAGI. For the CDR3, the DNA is TGTGCCAGCAGTTACTCCCGGGGGGGGAATGGCTACACCTTC. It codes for CASSYSRGGNGYTF.

The CDR3 nucleotides read TGTGCCAGCAGTGAAGTAGCGGGACGATACAATGAGCAGTTCTTC. Amino acids: CASSEVAGRYNEQFF. V is TRBV2 and J is TRBJ2-1, with TRBD2 matching over 8 bases. J gave up 4 bases and V 1 base, and 3 bases lay outside the gene matches. In germline, CDR1 is SNHLY, CDR2 FYNNEI. The CDR3 sequence is 15 residues long.